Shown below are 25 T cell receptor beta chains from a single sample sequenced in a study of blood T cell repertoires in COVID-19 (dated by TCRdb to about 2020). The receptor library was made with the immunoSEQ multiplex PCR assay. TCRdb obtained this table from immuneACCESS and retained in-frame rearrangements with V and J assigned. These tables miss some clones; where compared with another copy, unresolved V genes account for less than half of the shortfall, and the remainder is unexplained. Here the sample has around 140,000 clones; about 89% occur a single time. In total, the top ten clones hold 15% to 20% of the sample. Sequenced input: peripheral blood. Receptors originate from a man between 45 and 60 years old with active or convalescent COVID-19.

CDR3 coding DNA: TGTGCCAGCAGTTCGCCAGGACAGGGACAAGAGACCCAGTACTTC. Its translation is CASSSPGQGQETQYF. This chain uses TRBV28 with TRBJ2-5; 8 bases fit TRBD1. Germline CDR1 is MDHEN and CDR2 is SYDVKM. The CDR3 extends over 15 amino acids. V trimming: 4 bases; J trimming: 2 bases; junction bases outside the gene matches: 6.

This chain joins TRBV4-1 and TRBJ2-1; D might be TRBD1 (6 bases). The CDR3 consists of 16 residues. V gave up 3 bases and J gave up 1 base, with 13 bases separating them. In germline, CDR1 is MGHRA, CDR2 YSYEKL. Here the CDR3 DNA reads TGCGCCAGCAGCCAGACCCAACAGGGTTCCTACAATGAGCAGTTCTTC. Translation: CASSQTQQGSYNEQFF.

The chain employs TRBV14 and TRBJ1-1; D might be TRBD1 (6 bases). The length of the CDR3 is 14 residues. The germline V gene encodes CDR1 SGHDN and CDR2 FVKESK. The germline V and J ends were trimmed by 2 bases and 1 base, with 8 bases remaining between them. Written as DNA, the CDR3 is TGTGCCAGCAGCCAACAACAGGGGAACACTGAAGCTTTCTTT. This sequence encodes CASSQQQGNTEAFF.

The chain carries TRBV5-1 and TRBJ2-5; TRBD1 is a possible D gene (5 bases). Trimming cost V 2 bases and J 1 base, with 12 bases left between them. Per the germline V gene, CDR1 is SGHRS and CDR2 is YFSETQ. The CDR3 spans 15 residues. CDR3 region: CASSFRPGSQETQYF. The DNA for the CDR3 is TGCGCCAGCAGCTTCCGACCAGGGTCCCAAGAGACCCAGTACTTC. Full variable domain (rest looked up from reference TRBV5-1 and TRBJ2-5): KAGVTQTPRYLIKTRGQQVTLSCSPISGHRSVSWYQQTPGQGLQFLFEYFSETQRNKGNFPGRFSGRQFSNSRSEMNVSTLELGDSALYLCASSFRPGSQETQYFGPGTRLLVL.

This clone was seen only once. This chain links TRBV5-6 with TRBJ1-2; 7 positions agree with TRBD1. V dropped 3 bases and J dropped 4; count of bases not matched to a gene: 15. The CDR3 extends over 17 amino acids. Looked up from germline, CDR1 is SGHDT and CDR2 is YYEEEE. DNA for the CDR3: TGTGCCAGCAGCTATCAAACCGGGACAGTAAACTCCTATGGCTACACCTTC. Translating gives CASSYQTGTVNSYGYTF.

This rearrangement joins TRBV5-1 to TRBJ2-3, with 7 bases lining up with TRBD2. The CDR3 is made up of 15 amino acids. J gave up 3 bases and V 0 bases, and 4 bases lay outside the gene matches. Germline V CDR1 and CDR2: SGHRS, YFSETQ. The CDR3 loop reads CASSLAGGGTDTQYF. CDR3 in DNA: TGCGCCAGCAGCTTGGCCGGGGGAGGGACAGATACGCAGTATTTT.

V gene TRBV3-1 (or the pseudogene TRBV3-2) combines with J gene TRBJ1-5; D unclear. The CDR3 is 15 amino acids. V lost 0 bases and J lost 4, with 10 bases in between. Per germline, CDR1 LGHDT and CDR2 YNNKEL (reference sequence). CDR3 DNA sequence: TGTGCCAGCAGCCAAGATCTCGGGTCGAATCAGCCCCAGCATTTT. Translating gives CASSQDLGSNQPQHF.

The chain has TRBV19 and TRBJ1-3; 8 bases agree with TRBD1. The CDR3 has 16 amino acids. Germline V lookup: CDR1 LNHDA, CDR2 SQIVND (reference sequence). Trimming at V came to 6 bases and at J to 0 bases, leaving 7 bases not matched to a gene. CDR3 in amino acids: CASSATDRGSGNTIYF. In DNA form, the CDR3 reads TGTGCCAGTAGCGCAACCGACAGGGGCTCTGGAAACACCATATATTTT.

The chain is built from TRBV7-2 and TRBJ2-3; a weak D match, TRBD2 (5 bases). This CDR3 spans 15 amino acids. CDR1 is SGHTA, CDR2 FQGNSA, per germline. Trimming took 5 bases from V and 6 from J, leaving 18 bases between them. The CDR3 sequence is CASSEGGPWSDTQYF. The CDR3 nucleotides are TGTGCCAGCAGCGAGGGTGGTCCTTGGTCGGATACGCAGTATTTT.

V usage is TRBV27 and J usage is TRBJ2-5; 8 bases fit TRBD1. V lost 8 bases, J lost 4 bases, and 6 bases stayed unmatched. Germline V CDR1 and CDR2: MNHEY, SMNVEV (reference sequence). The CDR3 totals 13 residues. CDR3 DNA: TGTGCCAGCCCGACAGGGGACCTAGAGACCCAGTACTTC. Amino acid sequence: CASPTGDLETQYF.

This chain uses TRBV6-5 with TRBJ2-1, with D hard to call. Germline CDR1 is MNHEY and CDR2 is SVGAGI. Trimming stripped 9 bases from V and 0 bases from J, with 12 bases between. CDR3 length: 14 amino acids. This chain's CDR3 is CASFQVSSYNEQFF. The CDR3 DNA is TGTGCCAGTTTTCAGGTCAGCTCCTACAATGAGCAGTTCTTC.

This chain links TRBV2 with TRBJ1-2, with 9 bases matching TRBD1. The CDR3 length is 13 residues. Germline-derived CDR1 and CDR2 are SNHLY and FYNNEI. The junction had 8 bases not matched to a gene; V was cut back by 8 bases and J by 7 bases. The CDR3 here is CASLNRGQSGYTF. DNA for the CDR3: TGTGCCAGCTTAAACAGGGGGCAGAGTGGCTACACCTTC.

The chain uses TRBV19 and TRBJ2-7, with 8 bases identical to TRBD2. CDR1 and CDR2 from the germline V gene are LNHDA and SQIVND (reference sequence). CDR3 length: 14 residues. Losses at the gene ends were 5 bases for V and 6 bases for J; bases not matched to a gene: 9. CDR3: CASSSGGDYPEQYF. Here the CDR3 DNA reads TGTGCCAGTAGTTCGGGAGGGGACTACCCCGAGCAGTACTTC.

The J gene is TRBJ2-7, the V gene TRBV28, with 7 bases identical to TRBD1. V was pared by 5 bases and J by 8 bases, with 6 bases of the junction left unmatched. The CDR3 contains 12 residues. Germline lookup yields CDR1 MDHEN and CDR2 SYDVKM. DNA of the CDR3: TGTGCCAGCAGTCAAACAGGGGTGCAGCAGTACTTC. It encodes CASSQTGVQQYF.

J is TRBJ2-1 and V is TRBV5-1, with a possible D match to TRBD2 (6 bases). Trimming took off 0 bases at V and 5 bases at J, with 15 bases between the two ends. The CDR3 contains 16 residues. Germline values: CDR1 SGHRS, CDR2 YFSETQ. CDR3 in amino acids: CASSLGNIRTNNEQFF. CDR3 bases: TGCGCCAGCAGCTTGGGGAACATAAGGACTAACAATGAGCAGTTCTTC.

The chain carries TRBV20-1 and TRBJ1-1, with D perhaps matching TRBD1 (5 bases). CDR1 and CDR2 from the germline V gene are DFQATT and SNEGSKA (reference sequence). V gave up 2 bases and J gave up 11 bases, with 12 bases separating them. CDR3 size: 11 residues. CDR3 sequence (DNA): TGCAGTGCTAGACTGGGGCAAGGGGCTTTCTTT. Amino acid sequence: CSARLGQGAFF.

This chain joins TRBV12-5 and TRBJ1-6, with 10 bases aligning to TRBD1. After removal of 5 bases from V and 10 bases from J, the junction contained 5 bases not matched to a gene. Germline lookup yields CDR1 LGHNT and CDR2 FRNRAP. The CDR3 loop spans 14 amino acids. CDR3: CASGLGQGSSPLHF. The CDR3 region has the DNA TGTGCTAGTGGTCTGGGACAGGGGAGCTCACCCCTCCACTTT.

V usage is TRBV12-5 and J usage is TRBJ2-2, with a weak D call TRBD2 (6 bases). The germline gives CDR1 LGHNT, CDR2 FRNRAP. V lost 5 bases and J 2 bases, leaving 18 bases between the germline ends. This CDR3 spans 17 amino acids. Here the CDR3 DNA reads TGTGCTAGTGGTCCCCCAAAGAGGCGGGAAAACACCGGGGAGCTGTTTTTT. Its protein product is CASGPPKRRENTGELFF.

Written as DNA, the CDR3 is TGTGCCAGCAGCCAAGACTTGACTAGCGGGAGCCTATCCTACAATGAGCAGTTCTTC. It translates to CASSQDLTSGSLSYNEQFF. The V and J genes are TRBV3-1 (or the pseudogene TRBV3-2) and TRBJ2-1; TRBD2 matches 12 bases. V was clipped by 0 bases and J by 1 base; unmatched bases: 7. CDR3 size: 19 residues. Germline V gene sequence: CDR1 LGHDT, CDR2 YNNKEL (reference sequence).

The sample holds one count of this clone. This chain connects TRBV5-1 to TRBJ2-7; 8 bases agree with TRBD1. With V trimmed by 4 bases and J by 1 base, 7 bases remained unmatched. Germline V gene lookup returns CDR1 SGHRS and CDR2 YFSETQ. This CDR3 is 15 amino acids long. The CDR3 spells CASSQGASGSYEQYF. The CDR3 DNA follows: TGCGCCAGCAGCCAGGGGGCTTCGGGATCCTACGAGCAGTACTTC.

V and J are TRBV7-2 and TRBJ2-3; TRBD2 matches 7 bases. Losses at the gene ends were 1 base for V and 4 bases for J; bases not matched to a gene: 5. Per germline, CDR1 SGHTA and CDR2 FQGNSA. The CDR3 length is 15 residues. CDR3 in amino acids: CASSLGGGGPDTQYF. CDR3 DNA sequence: TGTGCCAGCAGCTTAGGCGGGGGAGGGCCAGATACGCAGTATTTT.

Here the CDR3 DNA reads TGTGCCAGCAGTTCACAGGGAAGGGACACCATATATTTT. Encoded protein: CASSSQGRDTIYF. The V gene is TRBV27, the J gene TRBJ1-3, with D possibly matching TRBD1 (6 bases). The V end was cut by 4 bases, the J end by 8 bases, with 12 bases between. Germline CDR1 MNHEY, CDR2 SMNVEV (reference sequence). The length of the CDR3 is 13 residues.

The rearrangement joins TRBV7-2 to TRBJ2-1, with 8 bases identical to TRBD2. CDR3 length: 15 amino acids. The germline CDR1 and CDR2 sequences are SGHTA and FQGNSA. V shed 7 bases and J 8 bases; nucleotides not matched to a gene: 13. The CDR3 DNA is TGTGCCAGCAAGACCTTAGCGGGGTCGGGCGATGAGCAGTTCTTC. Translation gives CASKTLAGSGDEQFF.

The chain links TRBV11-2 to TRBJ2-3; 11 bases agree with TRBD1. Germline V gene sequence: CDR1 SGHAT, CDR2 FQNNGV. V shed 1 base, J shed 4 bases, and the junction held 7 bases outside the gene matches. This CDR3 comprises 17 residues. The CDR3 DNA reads TGTGCCAGCAGCTTAGTCCACTCGGGACAGGGGGCAGATACGCAGTATTTT. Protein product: CASSLVHSGQGADTQYF.

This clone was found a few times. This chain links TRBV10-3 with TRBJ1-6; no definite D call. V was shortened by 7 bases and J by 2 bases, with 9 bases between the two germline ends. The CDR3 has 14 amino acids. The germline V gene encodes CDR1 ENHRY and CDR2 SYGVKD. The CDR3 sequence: CAIKRAAYNSPLHF. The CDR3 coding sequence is TGTGCCATCAAGAGGGCGGCCTATAATTCACCCCTCCACTTT.